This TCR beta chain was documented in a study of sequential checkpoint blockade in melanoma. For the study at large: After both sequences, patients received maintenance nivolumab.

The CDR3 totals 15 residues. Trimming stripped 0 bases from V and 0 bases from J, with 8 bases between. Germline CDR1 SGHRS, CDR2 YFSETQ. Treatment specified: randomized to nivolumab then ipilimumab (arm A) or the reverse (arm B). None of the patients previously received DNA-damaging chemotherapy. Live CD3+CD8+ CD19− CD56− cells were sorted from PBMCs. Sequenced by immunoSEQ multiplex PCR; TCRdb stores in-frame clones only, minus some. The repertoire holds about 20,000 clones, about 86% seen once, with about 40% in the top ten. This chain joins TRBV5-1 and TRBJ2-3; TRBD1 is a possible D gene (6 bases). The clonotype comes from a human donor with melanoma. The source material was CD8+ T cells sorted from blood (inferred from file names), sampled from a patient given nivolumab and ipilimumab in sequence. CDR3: CASSLGQASTDTQYF. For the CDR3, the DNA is TGCGCCAGCAGCTTGGGACAGGCGAGCACAGATACGCAGTATTTT.